The clone carrying this T cell receptor beta chain was seen many times. Antigen unknown. Patients aged 18 to 65 had newly diagnosed hyperthyroidism lasting under 2 months. The sample belongs to a study of T cells in Graves' hyperthyroidism and ophthalmopathy. Study-wide results and caveats: Most thyroid-expanded clonotypes above 0.001 were also found in blood.

Germline V lookup: CDR1 KGHSH, CDR2 LQKENI. V trimming: 0 bases; J trimming: 5 bases; junction bases outside the gene matches: 3. There are 15 residues in the CDR3. Amplification of TCR beta CDR3 regions used RNA as the template. The study used the HTBI primer set for a first-round RT-PCR of the TCR CDR3. Via MiXCR, TCRdb re-called the multiplex PCR reads, giving one row per CDR3 protein. The table lists 700,000 or so distinct CDR3 sequences, 15% to 20% of them singletons. The sequencing input was blood. This sequence joins TRBV18 and TRBJ1-4; 7 bases match TRBD1. The receptor was derived from a man younger than 35 with Graves' hyperthyroidism. In nucleotides, the CDR3 is TGTGCCAGCTCACCACCCGGCAGGGGGAATGAAAAACTGTTTTTT. Its protein is CASSPPGRGNEKLFF.